These 18 T cell receptor beta chains came from one sample sequenced in a study of CD8 T cells in ankylosing spondylitis. Whole-study results and caveats: Roughly eight highly homologous variants made up a TCR beta motif that seemed to typify ankylosing spondylitis blood.

MiXCR, applied by TCRdb to the 5' RACE reads, yields one record per CDR3 protein. The table lists about 540,000 distinct CDR3 sequences, roughly 13% of them singletons. For these TCRs, the target antigens are not known. Sequences were obtained from blood, either unsorted or a sorted T cell fraction (not recorded which). These TCRs come from a male donor with ankylosing spondylitis.

At least ten counts were recorded for this clonotype. This chain joins TRBV7-9 and TRBJ2-7; D perhaps matches TRBD2 (6 bases). Trimming took off 2 bases at V and 6 bases at J, with 14 bases between the two ends. CDR1 is SEHNR and CDR2 is FQNEAQ in the germline V gene (reference sequence). CDR3 length equals 14 residues. CDR3 sequence reads: CASSLFAQGGEQYF. The CDR3 nucleotides read TGTGCCAGCAGCTTATTTGCTCAGGGAGGCGAGCAGTACTTC. Full variable domain (rest looked up from reference TRBV7-9 and TRBJ2-7): DTGVSQNPRHKITKRGQNVTFRCDPISEHNRLYWYRQTLGQGPEFLTYFQNEAQLEKSRLLSDRFSAERPKGSFSTLEIQRTEQGDSAMYLCASSLFAQGGEQYFGPGTRLTVT.

The gene calls are TRBV11-2 and TRBJ2-5, with TRBD2 identical over 10 bases. This CDR3 is 18 amino acids long. With V trimmed by 1 base and J by 2 bases, 10 bases remained unmatched. Germline assignment: CDR1 SGHAT and CDR2 FQNNGV. The CDR3 bases are TGTGCCAGCAGCTTAGGACCTCGACTAGCGGGCTTTCAAGAGACCCAGTACTTC. Translated, it gives CASSLGPRLAGFQETQYF.

CDR3: CASTSRGHANTGELFF. CDR3 DNA sequence: TGTGCCAGCACCTCCCGGGGGCACGCGAACACCGGGGAGCTGTTTTTT. V gene TRBV12-3 or TRBV12-4 combines with J gene TRBJ2-2; D is perhaps TRBD1 or TRBD2 (6 bases each). The ends were cut back, 7 bases at V and 0 bases at J, with 15 bases in the middle. CDR3 length: 16 residues.

This clonotype was seen a handful of times. The V call is TRBV5-1, the J call TRBJ2-5; 7 bases align to TRBD2. The CDR3 totals 15 residues. V gave up 2 bases and J gave up 3 bases; unmatched junction bases: 7. Germline V gene data show CDR1 as SGHRS and CDR2 as YFSETQ. DNA of the CDR3: TGCGCCAGCAGCTTCTTGGGGAGGGGAGAAGAGACCCAGTACTTC. Translation: CASSFLGRGEETQYF.

This clonotype was observed a few times. CDR3 nucleotides: TGCAGTGCTAGAGGGCCTCCCGCGAACACCGGGGAGCTGTTTTTT. Translation: CSARGPPANTGELFF. The chain combines TRBV20-1 with TRBJ2-2; no reliable D call. The CDR3 has 15 residues. V was pared by 1 base and J by 0 bases, with 9 bases between. CDR1 is DFQATT and CDR2 is SNEGSKA in the germline V gene (reference sequence).

The chain recombines TRBV27 with TRBJ2-1; the D gene is possibly TRBD2 (5 bases). This CDR3 comprises 16 residues. The germline V gene encodes CDR1 MNHEY and CDR2 SMNVEV (reference sequence). Trimming took 10 bases from V and 1 from J, leaving 20 bases between them. CDR3 sequence: CATQDSGLISYNEQFF. Written as DNA, the CDR3 is TGTGCCACCCAAGATTCAGGACTGATATCCTACAATGAGCAGTTCTTC.

J is TRBJ1-5 and V is TRBV20-1, with D perhaps matching TRBD1 (5 bases). Trimming removed 8 bases at V and 6 bases at J, with 17 bases between. Germline CDR1 DFQATT, CDR2 SNEGSKA (reference sequence). The CDR3 spans 13 residues. CDR3 nucleotide sequence: TGCAGTACTGGGCAGGGCGGGGGTCAGCCCCAGCATTTT. Its protein is CSTGQGGGQPQHF.

This clonotype was observed a few times. The chain couples TRBV9 to TRBJ2-3; TRBD2 aligns across 7 bases. The germline V gene has CDR1 SGDLS and CDR2 YYNGEE. Unmatched junction bases numbered 13, after V lost 4 bases and J lost 8 bases. The CDR3 is 15 amino acids. This chain's CDR3 is CASSPSGIRSGTQYF. The CDR3 DNA reads as TGTGCCAGCAGCCCCAGCGGGATCCGCTCGGGTACGCAGTATTTT. The entire variable domain, with the rest obtained from reference TRBV9 and TRBJ2-3, is as follows: DSGVTQTPKHLITATGQRVTLRCSPRSGDLSVYWYQQSLDQGLQFLIQYYNGEERAKGNILERFSAQQFPDLHSELNLSSLELGDSALYFCASSPSGIRSGTQYFGPGTRLTVL.

This rearrangement joins TRBV7-9 to TRBJ1-5, with D perhaps matching TRBD1 (6 bases). Trimming stripped 4 bases from V and 11 bases from J, with 18 bases between. The CDR3 consists of 14 residues. Germline CDR1 SEHNR, CDR2 FQNEAQ (reference sequence). CDR3 DNA sequence: TGTGCCAGCAGCTCGACAGGCCGGGGGGTGACCCAGCATTTT. Its translation: CASSSTGRGVTQHF.

The rearrangement links TRBV6-4 to TRBJ2-1; TRBD2 aligns across 9 bases. The germline V gene has CDR1 MRHNA and CDR2 SNTAGT. Unmatched junction bases numbered 11, after V lost 3 bases and J lost 8 bases. This CDR3 region has 16 residues. The CDR3 DNA reads TGTGCCAGCAGTGATCAAACCGGGACTAGCTCGGATGAGCAGTTCTTC. Translation gives CASSDQTGTSSDEQFF.

This clonotype was seen only a few times. The rearrangement links TRBV10-3 to TRBJ1-1; the D is unclear. Germline CDR1 and CDR2: ENHRY and SYGVKD. Deletions cut 0 bases from V and 10 bases from J, with 9 bases between. CDR3 length equals 12 residues. This CDR3 is CAISESNSLAFF. CDR3 sequence (DNA): TGTGCCATCAGTGAGTCGAACAGCCTAGCTTTCTTT.

This clonotype has more than one count but fewer than ten. The rearrangement links TRBV5-1 to TRBJ2-7, with D possibly TRBD1 on 5 matching bases. Trimming stripped 0 bases from V and 2 bases from J, with 9 bases between. Germline CDR1 reads SGHRS; CDR2 reads YFSETQ. This CDR3 region has 14 residues. The CDR3 bases are TGCGCCAGCAGCTTGGGACAGCGAGCCTACGAGCAGTACTTC. It encodes CASSLGQRAYEQYF.

The rearrangement joins TRBV20-1 to TRBJ2-5; 8 bases are shared with TRBD2. V trimming: 3 bases; J trimming: 5 bases; junction bases outside the gene matches: 8. The CDR3 totals 14 residues. Germline assignment: CDR1 DFQATT and CDR2 SNEGSKA (reference sequence). CDR3: CSASFGGRRETQYF. In DNA form, the CDR3 reads TGCAGTGCTAGTTTCGGCGGGAGGCGGGAGACCCAGTACTTC.

This chain connects TRBV20-1 to TRBJ2-7; 15 bases align to TRBD2. Germline V CDR1 and CDR2: DFQATT, SNEGSKA (reference sequence). The CDR3 consists of 16 residues. V shed 0 bases and J 2 bases; nucleotides not matched to a gene: 2. This CDR3 reads CSARDRTSGRAYEQYF. In nucleotides, the CDR3 is TGCAGTGCTAGAGATAGGACTAGCGGGAGGGCCTACGAGCAGTACTTC.

CDR3 loop: CASSLRTGRGGEQFF. CDR3 bases: TGTGCCAGCAGCTTACGGACAGGGAGGGGGGGTGAGCAGTTCTTC. The chain combines TRBV7-8 with TRBJ2-1, with a tentative D call TRBD1 (8 bases). The CDR3 sequence is 15 residues long. The V gene's germline CDR1 is SGHVS and CDR2 FQNEAQ. The ends were cut back, 2 bases at V and 9 bases at J, with 17 bases in the middle.

The table lists this clonotype with many counts. V and J are TRBV5-6 and TRBJ2-4; TRBD1 matches at 8 bases. Per germline, CDR1 SGHDT and CDR2 YYEEEE. CDR3 length: 15 residues. The V segment lost 0 bases and the J segment 6 bases; nucleotides outside the gene matches: 5. The CDR3 sequence: CASSLVRGQGNIQYF. The CDR3 DNA is TGTGCCAGCAGCTTGGTCAGGGGGCAGGGAAACATTCAGTACTTC. Combining the CDR3 with reference TRBV5-6 and TRBJ2-4 gives the whole variable domain DAGVTQSPTHLIKTRGQQVTLRCSPKSGHDTVSWYQQALGQGPQFIFQYYEEEERQRGNFPDRFSGHQFPNYSSELNVNALLLGDSALYLCASSLVRGQGNIQYFGAGTRLSVL.

The gene calls are TRBV6-5 and TRBJ2-1, with D uncertain. Germline V gene data show CDR1 as MNHEY and CDR2 as SVGAGI. The CDR3 runs 15 residues. The germline V and J ends were trimmed by 2 bases and 5 bases, with 13 bases remaining between them. The CDR3 DNA reads TGTGCCAGCAGTTACCGCAACTACCGCAACAATGAGCAGTTCTTC. Translated: CASSYRNYRNNEQFF.

This clonotype has a handful of counts. This sequence joins TRBV20-1 and TRBJ2-1; 9 bases map to TRBD2. This CDR3 spans 16 amino acids. With V trimmed by 2 bases and J by 2 bases, 7 bases remained unmatched. Looked up from germline, CDR1 is DFQATT and CDR2 is SNEGSKA (reference sequence). The CDR3 DNA sequence: TGCAGTGCTAGATCGGGCGGGAGGGCCACCTACAATGAGCAGTTCTTC. Protein: CSARSGGRATYNEQFF.